This entry concerns a single T cell receptor beta chain. V lost 3 bases and J lost 2, with 8 bases in between. Germline assignment: CDR1 SGHTA and CDR2 FQGNSA. The CDR3 extends over 13 amino acids. Treatment here: randomized to nivolumab then ipilimumab (arm A) or the reverse (arm B). Live CD3+CD8+ CD19− CD56− cells were sorted from PBMCs. The data originate from a study of sequential checkpoint blockade in melanoma. Produced via immunoSEQ multiplex PCR; TCRdb's table is partial and in-frame only. Among approximately 9,000 clones, roughly three fifths were seen once, and the ten largest hold more than 35%.

This receptor was identified in a human donor with melanoma. The J gene is TRBJ2-7, the V gene TRBV7-2, with D tentatively TRBD1 (5 bases). Sequencing used CD8+ T cells sorted from blood (inferred from file names), obtained from a patient given nivolumab and ipilimumab in sequence. This CDR3 reads CASSLFRAYEQYF. As DNA, the CDR3 is TGTGCCAGCAGCTTGTTCAGGGCCTACGAGCAGTACTTC.